The next 9 T cell receptor beta chains were all read from a single sample in a study of blood T cells in healthy people across ages. The use of a sample-barcoded 5' primer and a J-beta primer mix characterized a second PCR of roughly 7 to 12 cycles. TCRdb used MiXCR to reprocess the 5' RACE reads, holding one entry per CDR3 protein. The sample records about 1,400,000 distinct CDR3 sequences, 42% being singletons. The sample taken for sequencing was blood. Receptors originate from a young woman in good health.

This clonotype was seen more than once but under ten times. The chain combines TRBV2 with TRBJ2-5, with TRBD2 as a possible D gene (7 bases). CDR1 SNHLY and CDR2 FYNNEI come from the germline V gene. The CDR3 loop spans 13 amino acids. Trimming took 8 bases from V and 11 from J, leaving 21 bases between them. CDR3 DNA sequence: TGTGCCAGCGCCGTGGGGGCGGGGGATGAGCAGTACTTC. It translates to CASAVGAGDEQYF.

The genes are TRBV3-1 and TRBJ2-6; D is unresolved. Trimming took 1 base from V and 0 from J, leaving 7 bases between them. Per the germline V gene, CDR1 is LGHDT and CDR2 is YNNKEL (reference sequence). The CDR3 runs to 16 residues. The DNA of the CDR3 is TGTGCCAGCAGCCAAGGAGAGCGCTCTGGGGCCAACGTCCTGACTTTC. It encodes CASSQGERSGANVLTF.

This clonotype has only a few counts. The V call is TRBV15, the J call TRBJ2-5; TRBD2 aligns across 9 bases. Trimming cost V 0 bases and J 5 bases; bases outside gene matches: 7. From germline, CDR1 is LNHNV and CDR2 YYDKDF (reference sequence). The CDR3 loop spans 16 amino acids. The CDR3: CATSRDVASGAETQYF. CDR3 DNA sequence: TGTGCCACCAGCAGAGATGTGGCTAGCGGGGCGGAGACCCAGTACTTC.

The chain has TRBV5-1 and TRBJ2-2; 10 bases fit TRBD1. Trimming cost V 5 bases and J 1 base; bases outside gene matches: 5. CDR1 and CDR2 from the germline V gene are SGHRS and YFSETQ. The CDR3 spans 16 residues. The CDR3 DNA sequence: TGCGCCAGCAGTCAGACAGGGGGCCTGAACACCGGGGAGCTGTTTTTT. It is translated as CASSQTGGLNTGELFF. Combining the CDR3 with reference TRBV5-1 and TRBJ2-2 gives the whole variable domain KAGVTQTPRYLIKTRGQQVTLSCSPISGHRSVSWYQQTPGQGLQFLFEYFSETQRNKGNFPGRFSGRQFSNSRSEMNVSTLELGDSALYLCASSQTGGLNTGELFFGEGSRLTVL.

This clonotype was seen only a few times. The chain combines TRBV29-1 with TRBJ1-4, with D possibly matching TRBD1 (6 bases). This CDR3 has 13 amino acids. Per germline, CDR1 SQVTM and CDR2 ANQGSEA. V lost 5 bases to trimming and J lost 0 bases, with 7 bases between them. Here the CDR3 reads CSVTGSTNEKLFF. Here the CDR3 DNA reads TGCAGCGTTACAGGGTCAACTAATGAAAAACTGTTTTTT.

The chain carries TRBV3-1 and TRBJ1-1, with 9 nucleotides matching TRBD1. This CDR3 is 16 amino acids long. With 1 base clipped from V and 7 bases from J, the junction kept 10 bases outside the gene matches. Germline lookup yields CDR1 LGHDT and CDR2 YNNKEL (reference sequence). The CDR3 region has the DNA TGTGCCAGCAGCCAAGGTTCTCCCGGGACAGGGAGTGAAGCTTTCTTT. Amino acid sequence: CASSQGSPGTGSEAFF. Combining the CDR3 with reference TRBV3-1 and TRBJ1-1 gives the whole variable domain DTAVSQTPKYLVTQMGNDKSIKCEQNLGHDTMYWYKQDSKKFLKIMFSYNNKELIINETVPNRFSPKSPDKAHLNLHINSLELGDSAVYFCASSQGSPGTGSEAFFGQGTRLTVV.

The chain joins TRBV6-1 to TRBJ2-5; no clear D. The DNA matches TRBJ2-7 better at its end, which makes the J call doubtful. This CDR3 region has 12 residues. CDR1 and CDR2 (germline): MNHNS, SASEGT. The CDR3 DNA reads TGTGCCAGTGCGCGTGTTTTCCCCGAGCAGTACTTC. Amino acid sequence: CASARVFPEQYF.

The genes are TRBV27 and TRBJ2-5; weak D call: TRBD2 (5 bases). CDR1 and CDR2 (germline): MNHEY, SMNVEV (reference sequence). The CDR3 spans 13 residues. V lost 8 bases, J lost 1 base, and 11 bases lay in between. In nucleotides, the CDR3 is TGTGCCAGCCCTTGGACTCCCCAAGAGACCCAGTACTTC. Translation: CASPWTPQETQYF.

The count of this clonotype is one. Just one base apart from a much larger clone, this may be a read error. This rearrangement joins TRBV28 to TRBJ1-1, with TRBD1 identical over 12 bases. CDR3 length: 14 residues. Germline CDR1 and CDR2: MDHEN and SYDVKM. After removal of 6 bases from V and 1 base from J, the junction contained 0 bases not matched to a gene. The CDR3 DNA reads as TGTGCCAGCAGGGGACAGGGGGCGAACACTGAAGCTTTCTTT. This codes for CASRGQGANTEAFF.